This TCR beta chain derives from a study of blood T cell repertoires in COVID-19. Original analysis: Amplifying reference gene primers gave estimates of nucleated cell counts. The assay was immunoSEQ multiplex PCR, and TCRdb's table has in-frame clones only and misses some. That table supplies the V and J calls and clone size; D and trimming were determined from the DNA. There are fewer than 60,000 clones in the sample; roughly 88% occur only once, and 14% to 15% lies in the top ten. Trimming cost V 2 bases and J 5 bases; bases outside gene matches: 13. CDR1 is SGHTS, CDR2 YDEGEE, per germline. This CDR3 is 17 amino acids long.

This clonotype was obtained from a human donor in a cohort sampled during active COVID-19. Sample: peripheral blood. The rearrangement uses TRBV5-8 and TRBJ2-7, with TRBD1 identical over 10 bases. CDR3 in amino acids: CASSLLQLRDRGHEQYF. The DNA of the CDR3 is TGTGCCAGCAGCTTATTACAGTTGCGGGACAGGGGCCACGAGCAGTACTTC.